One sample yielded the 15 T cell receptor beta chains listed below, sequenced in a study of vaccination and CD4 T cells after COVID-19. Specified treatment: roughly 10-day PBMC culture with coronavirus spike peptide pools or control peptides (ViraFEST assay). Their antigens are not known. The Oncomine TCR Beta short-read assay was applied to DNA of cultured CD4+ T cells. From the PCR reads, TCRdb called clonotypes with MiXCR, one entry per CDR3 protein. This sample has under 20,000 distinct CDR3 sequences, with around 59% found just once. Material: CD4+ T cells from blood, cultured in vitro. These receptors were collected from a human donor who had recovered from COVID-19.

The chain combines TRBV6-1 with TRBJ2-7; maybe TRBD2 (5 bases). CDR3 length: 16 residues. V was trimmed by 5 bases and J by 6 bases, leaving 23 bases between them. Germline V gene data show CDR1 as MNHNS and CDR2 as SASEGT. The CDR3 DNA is TGTGCCAGCAGTCCCCTCGCGGGCAAAGCCCTTGGCGAGCAGTACTTC. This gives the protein CASSPLAGKALGEQYF.

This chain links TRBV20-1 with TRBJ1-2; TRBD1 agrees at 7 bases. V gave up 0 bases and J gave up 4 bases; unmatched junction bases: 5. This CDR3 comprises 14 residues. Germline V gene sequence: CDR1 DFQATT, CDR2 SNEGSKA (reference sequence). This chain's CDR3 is CSARDQGGVYGYTF. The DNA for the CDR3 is TGCAGTGCTAGAGATCAGGGGGGAGTCTATGGCTACACCTTC.

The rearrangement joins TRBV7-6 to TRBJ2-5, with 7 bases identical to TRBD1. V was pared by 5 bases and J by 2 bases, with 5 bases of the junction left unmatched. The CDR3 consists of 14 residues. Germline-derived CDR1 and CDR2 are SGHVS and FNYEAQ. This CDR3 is CASSTGTAQETQYF. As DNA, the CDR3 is TGTGCCAGCAGCACCGGGACAGCACAAGAGACCCAGTACTTC.

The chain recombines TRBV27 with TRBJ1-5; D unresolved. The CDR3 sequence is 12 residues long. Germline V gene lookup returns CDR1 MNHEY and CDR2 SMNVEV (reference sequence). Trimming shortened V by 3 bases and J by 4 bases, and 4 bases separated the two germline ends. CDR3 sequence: CASSFRNQPQHF. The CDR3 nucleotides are TGTGCCAGCAGTTTTCGGAATCAGCCCCAGCATTTT.

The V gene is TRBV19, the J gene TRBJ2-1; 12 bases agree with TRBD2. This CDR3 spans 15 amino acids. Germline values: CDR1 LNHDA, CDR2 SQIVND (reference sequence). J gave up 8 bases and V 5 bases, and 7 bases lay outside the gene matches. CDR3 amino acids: CASSPRLAGADEQFF. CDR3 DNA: TGTGCCAGTAGTCCCCGACTAGCGGGAGCAGATGAGCAGTTCTTC.

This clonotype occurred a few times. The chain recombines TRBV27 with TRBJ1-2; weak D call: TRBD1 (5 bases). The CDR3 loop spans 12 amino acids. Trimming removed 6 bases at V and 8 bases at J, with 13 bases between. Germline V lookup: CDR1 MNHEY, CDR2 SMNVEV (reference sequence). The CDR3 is CASSPTGAGYTF. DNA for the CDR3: TGTGCCAGCAGCCCCACAGGTGCCGGCTACACCTTC.

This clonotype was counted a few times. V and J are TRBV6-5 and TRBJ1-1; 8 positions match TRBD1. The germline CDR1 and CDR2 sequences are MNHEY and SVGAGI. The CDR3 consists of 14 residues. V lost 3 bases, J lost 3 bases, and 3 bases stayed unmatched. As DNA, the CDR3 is TGTGCCAGCAGTTATGCGGGACAGGACACTGAAGCTTTCTTT. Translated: CASSYAGQDTEAFF.

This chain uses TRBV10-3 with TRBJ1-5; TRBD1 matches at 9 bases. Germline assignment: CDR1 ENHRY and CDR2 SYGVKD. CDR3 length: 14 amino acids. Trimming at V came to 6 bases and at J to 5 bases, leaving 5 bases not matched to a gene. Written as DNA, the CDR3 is TGTGCCATCAGCCTGGGACAGGGTGATCAGCCCCAGCATTTT. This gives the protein CAISLGQGDQPQHF.

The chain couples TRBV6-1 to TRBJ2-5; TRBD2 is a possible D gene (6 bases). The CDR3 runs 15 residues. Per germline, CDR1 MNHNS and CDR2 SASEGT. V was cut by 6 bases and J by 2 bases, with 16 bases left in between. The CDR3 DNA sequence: TGTGCCAGCAGGGGGGTGAGCGGGTGGCAAGAGACCCAGTACTTC. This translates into CASRGVSGWQETQYF.

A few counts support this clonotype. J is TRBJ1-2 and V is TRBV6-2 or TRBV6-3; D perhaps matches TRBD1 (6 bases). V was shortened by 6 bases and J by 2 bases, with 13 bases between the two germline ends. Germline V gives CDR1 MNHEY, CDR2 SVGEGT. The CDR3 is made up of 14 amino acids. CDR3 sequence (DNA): TGTGCCAGCAGGTGGACCGGGACAAACTATGGCTACACCTTC. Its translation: CASRWTGTNYGYTF.

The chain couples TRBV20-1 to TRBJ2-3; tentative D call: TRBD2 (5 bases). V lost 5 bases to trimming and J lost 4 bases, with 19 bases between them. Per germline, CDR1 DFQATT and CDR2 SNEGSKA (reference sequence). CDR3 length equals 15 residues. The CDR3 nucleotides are TGCAGTGCTCCCGTGGGTAGCGTCGGGGCAGATACGCAGTATTTT. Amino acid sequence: CSAPVGSVGADTQYF.

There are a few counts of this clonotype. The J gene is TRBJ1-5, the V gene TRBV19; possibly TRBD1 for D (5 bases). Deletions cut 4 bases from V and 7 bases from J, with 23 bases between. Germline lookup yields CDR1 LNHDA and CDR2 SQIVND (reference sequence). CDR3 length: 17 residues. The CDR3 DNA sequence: TGTGCCAGTAGTACCTACGAAAGGGGAGGATTAAGACAGCCCCAGCATTTT. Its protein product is CASSTYERGGLRQPQHF.

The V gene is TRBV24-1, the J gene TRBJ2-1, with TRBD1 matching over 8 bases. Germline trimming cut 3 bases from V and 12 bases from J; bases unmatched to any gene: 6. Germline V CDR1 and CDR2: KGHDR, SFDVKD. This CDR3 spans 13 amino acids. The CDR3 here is CATSDDTGGRQFF. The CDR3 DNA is TGTGCCACCAGTGATGACACAGGGGGACGGCAGTTCTTC.

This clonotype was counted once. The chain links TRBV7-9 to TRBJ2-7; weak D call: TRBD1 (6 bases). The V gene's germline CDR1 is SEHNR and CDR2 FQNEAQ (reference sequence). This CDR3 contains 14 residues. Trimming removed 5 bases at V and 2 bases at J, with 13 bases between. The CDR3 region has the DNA TGTGCCAGCAGCCTTCCGGACAGTCCCTACGAGCAGTACTTC. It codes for CASSLPDSPYEQYF.

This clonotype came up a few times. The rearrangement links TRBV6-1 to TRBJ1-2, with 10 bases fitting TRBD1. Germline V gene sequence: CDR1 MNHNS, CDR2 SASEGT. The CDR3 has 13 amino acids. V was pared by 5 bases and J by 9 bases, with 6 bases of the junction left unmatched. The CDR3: CASSRGTGARYTF. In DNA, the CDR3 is TGTGCCAGCAGTCGAGGGACAGGGGCCCGCTACACCTTC.